This T cell receptor beta chain is from a study of T-cell reconstitution after alpha-beta-depleted transplantation in children. This clonotype was counted between two and nine times. Preparing the TCRbeta library involved the use of unique molecular identifiers. TCRdb analysed the PCR reads with MiXCR anew, one entry per CDR3 protein. In the table there are 210,000 or so distinct CDR3 sequences, about 9.5% of which are singletons. The CDR3 loop spans 17 amino acids. V is TRBV21-1 and J is TRBJ2-1; TRBD1 was called by the table and not checked on the DNA. TRBV21-1 constitutes a pseudogene. Material: PBMCs from the stem cell graft donor, obtained from the stem cell graft. This clonotype was obtained from a human donor who donated a stem cell graft to a child with acute lymphoblastic leukemia. As DNA, the CDR3 is TGTGCCAGCAGCACCTACGAGGGGGCGTCCTACTACAATGAGCAGTTCTTC. The encoded protein is CASSTYEGASYYNEQFF.